The 19 T cell receptor beta chains below all came from one sample that was sequenced in a study of shared clonotypes between healthy human individuals. TCRdb's copy holds only in-frame clones and misses some; the assay was immunoSEQ multiplex PCR. The sample consists of roughly 2,000,000 clones, about 93% of them appearing once. Naive CD8 cells lacked CD45RO and underwent positive selection for CCR7, leaving out terminally differentiated effector memory CD45RA+ cells. Sequencing input: naive CD8+ T cells from PBMCs. The receptor set was obtained from a man aged 18 to 29 in good health. Some clones in this sample may be carry-over from other donors' samples.

This clone was picked up one time. The gene calls are TRBV28 and TRBJ2-2; TRBD1 agrees at 7 bases. From germline, CDR1 is MDHEN and CDR2 SYDVKM. This CDR3 has 15 amino acids. After removal of 3 bases from V and 6 bases from J, the junction contained 7 bases not matched to a gene. The CDR3 sequence is CASSLTFRGSGELFF. Here the CDR3 DNA reads TGTGCCAGCAGTTTGACCTTCAGGGGGTCCGGGGAGCTGTTTTTT.

The genes are TRBV6-5 and TRBJ2-7; 7 bases align to TRBD2. This CDR3 spans 16 amino acids. Germline CDR1 is MNHEY and CDR2 is SVGAGI. With V trimmed by 0 bases and J by 2 bases, 7 bases remained unmatched. The CDR3 region is CASSYSRWEGAYEQYF. The CDR3 DNA follows: TGTGCCAGCAGTTACTCCCGATGGGAGGGCGCCTACGAGCAGTACTTC.

This clone was counted a single time. The CDR3 DNA reads as TGTGCCAGCAGACTGACGGACAGGGGAAGTGAAAAACTGTTTTTT. Amino acid sequence: CASRLTDRGSEKLFF. This sequence joins TRBV28 and TRBJ1-4; 9 bases line up with TRBD1. V dropped 6 bases and J dropped 7; count of bases not matched to a gene: 9. Per germline, CDR1 MDHEN and CDR2 SYDVKM. The CDR3 has 15 residues.

V gene TRBV25-1 combines with J gene TRBJ1-1; 7 nucleotides match TRBD1. Looked up from germline, CDR1 is MGHDK and CDR2 is SYGVNS. This CDR3 has 13 amino acids. The trim removed 6 bases at V and 6 bases at J, leaving 7 bases unmatched. The chain's CDR3 is CASRETGSPEAFF. The CDR3, as DNA: TGTGCCAGCAGGGAGACAGGGTCGCCTGAAGCTTTCTTT.

The J gene is TRBJ2-1, the V gene TRBV13, with D perhaps matching TRBD1 (5 bases). Germline CDR1 PRHDT, CDR2 FYEKMQ (reference sequence). V shed 8 bases and J shed 7 bases, with 18 bases lying between them. The CDR3 runs to 14 residues. The CDR3 loop reads CASLFWGEGNEQFF. The DNA of the CDR3 is TGTGCCAGCCTCTTTTGGGGCGAAGGGAATGAGCAGTTCTTC.

The chain has TRBV7-3 and TRBJ2-2, with TRBD2 as a possible D gene (6 bases). The V end lost 5 bases, the J end lost 7 bases, and 11 bases lay between the germline ends. Germline CDR1 SGHTA, CDR2 FQGTGA. The CDR3 runs 13 residues. This CDR3 is CASSLSGVGELFF. The CDR3 nucleotides are TGTGCCAGCAGCCTTTCGGGGGTCGGGGAGCTGTTTTTT.

V is TRBV27 and J is TRBJ2-7; 8 bases match TRBD2. Germline lookup yields CDR1 MNHEY and CDR2 SMNVEV (reference sequence). CDR3 size: 13 residues. V shed 5 bases, J shed 7 bases, and the junction held 7 bases outside the gene matches. CDR3 loop: CASSTWGLGEQYF. Written as DNA, the CDR3 is TGTGCCAGCAGTACTTGGGGACTAGGGGAGCAGTACTTC.

Comment on this clone: Other nucleotide sequences in the sample specify the same CDR3. The chain combines TRBV9 with TRBJ2-1; TRBD2 agrees at 10 bases. There are 15 residues in the CDR3. CDR1 is SGDLS, CDR2 YYNGEE, per germline. V lost 4 bases to trimming and J lost 7 bases; unmatched junction nucleotides: 8. CDR3 coding DNA: TGTGCCAGCAGCCCTGCCGGGACTAGCGTGAATGAGCAGTTCTTC. This gives the protein CASSPAGTSVNEQFF.

This chain links TRBV13 with TRBJ2-5; D may be TRBD2 (6 bases). Trimming pared 3 bases from V and 2 bases from J, leaving 13 bases between. This CDR3 spans 15 amino acids. The V gene's germline CDR1 is PRHDT and CDR2 FYEKMQ (reference sequence). This chain's CDR3 is CASSFWARGQETQYF. For the CDR3, the DNA is TGTGCCAGCAGCTTTTGGGCTCGGGGGCAAGAGACCCAGTACTTC. The whole variable domain, filled in from reference TRBV13 and TRBJ2-5, reads AAGVIQSPRHLIKEKRETATLKCYPIPRHDTVYWYQQGPGQDPQFLISFYEKMQSDKGSIPDRFSAQQFSDYHSELNMSSLELGDSALYFCASSFWARGQETQYFGPGTRLLVL.

A word on this clone: This specimen includes other DNA sequences encoding the same CDR3. The genes are TRBV28 and TRBJ1-5; D perhaps matches TRBD1 (6 bases). V gave up 5 bases and J gave up 6 bases, with 8 bases separating them. CDR1 and CDR2 (germline): MDHEN, SYDVKM. This CDR3 region has 12 residues. The CDR3 region is CASSPRGQPQHF. In DNA form, the CDR3 reads TGTGCCAGCAGTCCCAGGGGTCAGCCCCAGCATTTT. The full variable domain, in which reference TRBV28 and TRBJ1-5 provide the parts outside the CDR3, is DVKVTQSSRYLVKRTGEKVFLECVQDMDHENMFWYRQDPGLGLRLIYFSYDVKMKEKGDIPEGYSVSREKKERFSLILESASTNQTSMYLCASSPRGQPQHFGDGTRLSIL.

The genes are TRBV28 and TRBJ2-3; TRBD2 matches at 9 bases. The CDR3 loop spans 16 amino acids. Germline V CDR1 and CDR2: MDHEN, SYDVKM. V was pared by 3 bases and J by 2 bases, with 6 bases of the junction left unmatched. The CDR3 region has the DNA TGTGCCAGCAGTTTGTTAGCGGGAGTGGTCACAGATACGCAGTATTTT. It is translated as CASSLLAGVVTDTQYF.

V gene TRBV27 combines with J gene TRBJ2-1; 9 nucleotides match TRBD2. V lost 3 bases to trimming and J lost 2 bases; unmatched junction nucleotides: 5. This CDR3 is built from 16 residues. CDR1 is MNHEY and CDR2 is SMNVEV in the germline V gene (reference sequence). This CDR3 reads CASSFSGRGPYNEQFF. CDR3 nucleotides: TGTGCCAGCAGTTTTAGCGGGAGAGGTCCCTACAATGAGCAGTTCTTC.

The V gene is TRBV9, the J gene TRBJ1-1; D call uncertain. The CDR3 is made up of 15 amino acids. V lost 0 bases and J lost 0, with 9 bases in between. Per germline, CDR1 SGDLS and CDR2 YYNGEE. Here the CDR3 reads CASSVVQALNTEAFF. The CDR3 bases are TGTGCCAGCAGCGTAGTCCAGGCCTTGAACACTGAAGCTTTCTTT. Looking up the rest from reference TRBV9 and TRBJ1-1 gives the full variable domain: DSGVTQTPKHLITATGQRVTLRCSPRSGDLSVYWYQQSLDQGLQFLIQYYNGEERAKGNILERFSAQQFPDLHSELNLSSLELGDSALYFCASSVVQALNTEAFFGQGTRLTVV.

The chain couples TRBV7-9 to TRBJ2-2; possible D gene TRBD2, 5 bases. Germline V gene sequence: CDR1 SEHNR, CDR2 FQNEAQ (reference sequence). Trimming stripped 4 bases from V and 6 bases from J, with 6 bases between. This CDR3 comprises 12 residues. CDR3: CASSSGAGELFF. In DNA, the CDR3 is TGTGCCAGCAGCTCCGGGGCCGGGGAGCTGTTTTTT. Based on the CDR3 plus reference TRBV7-9 and TRBJ2-2, the full variable domain is DTGVSQNPRHKITKRGQNVTFRCDPISEHNRLYWYRQTLGQGPEFLTYFQNEAQLEKSRLLSDRFSAERPKGSFSTLEIQRTEQGDSAMYLCASSSGAGELFFGEGSRLTVL.

The rearrangement links TRBV7-6 to TRBJ1-1; TRBD1 aligns across 7 bases. After removal of 5 bases from V and 0 bases from J, the junction contained 9 bases not matched to a gene. The germline V gene has CDR1 SGHVS and CDR2 FNYEAQ. CDR3 length: 16 amino acids. The CDR3 bases are TGTGCCAGCAGCGACGGGGACAGTTTCATGAACACTGAAGCTTTCTTT. Translated: CASSDGDSFMNTEAFF.

Only a few counts were recorded for this clone. J is TRBJ2-1 and V is TRBV10-3; the D is unclear. CDR3 size: 13 residues. Germline assignment: CDR1 ENHRY and CDR2 SYGVKD. V was shortened by 7 bases and J by 3 bases, with 10 bases between the two germline ends. The CDR3, as DNA: TGTGCCATCATGGAGTCTATCTACAATGAGCAGTTCTTC. Protein: CAIMESIYNEQFF.

The chain joins TRBV5-4 to TRBJ2-2; 8 bases are a match to TRBD2. CDR1 is SGHNT and CDR2 is YYREEE in the germline V gene (reference sequence). The ends lost 0 bases at V and 2 bases at J; junction bases unmatched: 6. The CDR3 sequence is 17 residues long. The DNA of the CDR3 is TGTGCCAGCAGCTTGGGGGGACGGGAGGGAAACACCGGGGAGCTGTTTTTT. This codes for CASSLGGREGNTGELFF.

The chain joins TRBV7-2 to TRBJ1-5, with unresolved D. The germline CDR1 and CDR2 sequences are SGHTA and FQGNSA. V lost 3 bases to trimming and J lost 2 bases, with 11 bases between them. The CDR3 is 15 amino acids. Here the CDR3 DNA reads TGTGCCAGCAGCTTCGTCCTCGGAGGCAATCAGCCCCAGCATTTT. Translating gives CASSFVLGGNQPQHF.

In its sample, this clone was seen once. This chain connects TRBV25-1 to TRBJ1-2, with D perhaps TRBD1 (5 bases). V lost 3 bases to trimming and J lost 8 bases, with 13 bases between them. This CDR3 comprises 13 residues. Germline values: CDR1 MGHDK, CDR2 SYGVNS. This CDR3 is CASSESLRGGYTF. DNA for the CDR3: TGTGCCAGCAGTGAGTCCCTAAGGGGCGGCTACACCTTC.